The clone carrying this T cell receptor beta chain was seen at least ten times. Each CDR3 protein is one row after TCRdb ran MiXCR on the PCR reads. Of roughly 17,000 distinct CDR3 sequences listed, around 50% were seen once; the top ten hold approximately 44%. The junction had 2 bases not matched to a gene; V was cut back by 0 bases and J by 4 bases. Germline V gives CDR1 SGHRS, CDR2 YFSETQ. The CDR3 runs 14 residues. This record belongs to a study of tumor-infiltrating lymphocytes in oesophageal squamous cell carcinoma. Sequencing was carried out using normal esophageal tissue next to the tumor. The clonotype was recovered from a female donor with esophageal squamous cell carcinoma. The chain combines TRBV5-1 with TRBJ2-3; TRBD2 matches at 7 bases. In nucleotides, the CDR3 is TGCGCCAGCAGCTTGGGGCGGGAGCCAGATACGCAGTATTTT. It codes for CASSLGREPDTQYF. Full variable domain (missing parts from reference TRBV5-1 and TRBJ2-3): KAGVTQTPRYLIKTRGQQVTLSCSPISGHRSVSWYQQTPGQGLQFLFEYFSETQRNKGNFPGRFSGRQFSNSRSEMNVSTLELGDSALYLCASSLGREPDTQYFGPGTRLTVL.